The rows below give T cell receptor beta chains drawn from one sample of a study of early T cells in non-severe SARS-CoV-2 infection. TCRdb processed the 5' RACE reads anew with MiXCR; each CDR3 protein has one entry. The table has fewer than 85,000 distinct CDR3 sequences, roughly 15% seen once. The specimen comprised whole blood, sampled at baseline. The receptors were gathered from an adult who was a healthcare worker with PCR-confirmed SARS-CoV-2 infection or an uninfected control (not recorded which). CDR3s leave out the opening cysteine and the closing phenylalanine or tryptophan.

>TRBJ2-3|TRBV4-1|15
ASSQAQTSGIDDTQY
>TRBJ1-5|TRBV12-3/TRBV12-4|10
ASSFGDQPQH
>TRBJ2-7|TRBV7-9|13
ASSLKELGSYEQY
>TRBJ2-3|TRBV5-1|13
ASRGRTSGTDTQY
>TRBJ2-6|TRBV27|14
ASSPGTGGGANVLT
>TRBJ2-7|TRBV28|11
ASSPGTTYEQY
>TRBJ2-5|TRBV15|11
ATSRDPTETQY
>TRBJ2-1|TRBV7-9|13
ASIPRDGFYNEQF
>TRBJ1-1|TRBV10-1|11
ASSRDRESEAF
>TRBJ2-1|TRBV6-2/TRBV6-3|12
ASSYFRGSDEQF
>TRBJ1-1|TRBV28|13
ASSLIRQGATEAF
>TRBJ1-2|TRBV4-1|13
ASSQLTGVSYGYT
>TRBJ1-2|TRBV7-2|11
ASSLAEGAGYT
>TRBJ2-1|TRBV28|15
ASSARDSWGKSDEQF
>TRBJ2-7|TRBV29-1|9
SVGESYEQY
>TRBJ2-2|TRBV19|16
ASSTSRGASLGTGELF
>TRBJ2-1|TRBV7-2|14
ASSLSPLAGGNEQF
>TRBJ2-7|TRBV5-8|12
ASSLVSGDYEQY
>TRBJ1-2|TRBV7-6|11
ASSLGRGYGYT
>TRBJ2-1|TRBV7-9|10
ASSQPPGQQF
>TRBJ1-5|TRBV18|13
ASSRGTGPNQPQH
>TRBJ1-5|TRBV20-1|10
SAADGNQPQH
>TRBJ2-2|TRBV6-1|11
ASSPGQLGELF
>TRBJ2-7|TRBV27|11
ASSLTSQYEQY
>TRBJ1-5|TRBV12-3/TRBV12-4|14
ASSSTGTVSNQPQH
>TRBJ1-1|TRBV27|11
ATLGQGGTEAF
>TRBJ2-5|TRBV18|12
ASSSPGPQETQY
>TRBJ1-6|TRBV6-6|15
ASSPHEGGSYNSPLH
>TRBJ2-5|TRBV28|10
ASSWGGETQY
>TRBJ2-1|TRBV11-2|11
ASFLSSYNEQF
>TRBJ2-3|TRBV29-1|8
SVGTDTQY
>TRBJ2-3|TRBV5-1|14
ASSLDLAAFTDTQY
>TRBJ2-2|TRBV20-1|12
SARQGGSTGELF
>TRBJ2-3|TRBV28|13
ASSSWTASTDTQY
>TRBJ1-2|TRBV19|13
ASRGRLLANYGYT
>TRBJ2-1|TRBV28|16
ASNLLTSGRTSYNEQF
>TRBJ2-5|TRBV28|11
ASISGQRETQY
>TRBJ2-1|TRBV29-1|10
SSGTAYNEQF
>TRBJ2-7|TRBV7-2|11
ASSWVAGYEQY
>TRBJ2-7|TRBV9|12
ASSVTGASDEQY
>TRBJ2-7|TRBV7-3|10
ASSPTGVEQY
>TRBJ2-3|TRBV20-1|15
SARDPGGGRAVDTQY
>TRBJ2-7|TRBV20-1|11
SAEPDGSYEQY
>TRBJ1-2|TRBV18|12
ASSSTSGDYGYT
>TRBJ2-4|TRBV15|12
ATSRAVGQNIQY
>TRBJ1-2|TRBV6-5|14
ASSYSSTGKYYGYT
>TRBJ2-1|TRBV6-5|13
ASSPWATTYNEQF
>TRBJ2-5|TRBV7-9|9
ASSFSETQY
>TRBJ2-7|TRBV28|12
ASSSISGRREQY
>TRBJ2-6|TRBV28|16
ATTNPGQDLSGANVLT
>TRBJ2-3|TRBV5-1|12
ASSLEDNTDTQY
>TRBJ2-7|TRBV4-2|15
ASSQERGQGWMYEQY
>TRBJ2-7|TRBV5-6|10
ASSFGRTEQY
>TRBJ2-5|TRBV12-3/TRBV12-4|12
ASTLAGGQETQY
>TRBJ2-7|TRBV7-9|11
ASSLPPQYEQY
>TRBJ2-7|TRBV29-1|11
SVATSGTYEQY
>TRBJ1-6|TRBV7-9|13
ASSLRGSGNSPLH
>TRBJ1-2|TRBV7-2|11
ASSLSVSYGYT
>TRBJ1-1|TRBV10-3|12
AIRNRDVSTEAF
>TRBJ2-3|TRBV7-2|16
ASSLGGGGGLSTDTQY